This entry lists 20 T cell receptor beta chains sequenced from one sample in a study of cytomegalovirus exposure and HLA in healthy donors. Primers for the PCR totalled 60 Vbeta and 13 Jbeta. TCRdb's copy holds only in-frame clones and misses some; the assay was immunoSEQ multiplex PCR. The table has 150,000 to 200,000 clones, 70% to 90% seen once; the top ten hold more than 2%. The sequencing input was PBMCs. The receptors stem from a man aged 18 to 29 in good health and CMV-seropositive.

A word on this clone: The junction does not match germline at one end; this may be a read error. The chain uses TRBV7-7 and TRBJ2-1; a weak D match, TRBD1 (6 bases). The germline gives CDR1 SSHAT, CDR2 FNYEAQ (reference sequence). This CDR3 comprises 16 residues. The CDR3 region has the DNA TGTGCTAGCAGCTTAGCGCTAAAGGGGGTTAACAATGAGCAGTTCTTC. It translates to CASSLALKGVNNEQFF. The entire variable domain, with the rest obtained from reference TRBV7-7 and TRBJ2-1, is as follows: GAGVSQSPRYKVTKRGQDVTLRCDPISSHATLYWYQQALGQGPEFLTYFNYEAQPDKSGLPSDRFSAERPEGSISTLTIQRTEQRDSAMYRCASSLALKGVNNEQFFGPGTRLTVL.

V usage is TRBV5-5 and J usage is TRBJ2-2; 12 bases fit TRBD2. CDR1 is SGHKS and CDR2 is YYEKEE in the germline V gene (reference sequence). V trimming: 1 base; J trimming: 1 base; junction bases outside the gene matches: 2. CDR3 length: 17 amino acids. CDR3: CASSLSSGGVNTGELFF. The CDR3, as DNA: TGTGCCAGCAGCTTGTCTAGCGGGGGGGTGAACACCGGGGAGCTGTTTTTT. Using reference TRBV5-5 and TRBJ2-2 for the parts outside the CDR3, the full variable domain is DAGVTQSPTHLIKTRGQQVTLRCSPISGHKSVSWYQQVLGQGPQFIFQYYEKEERGRGNFPDRFSARQFPNYSSELNVNALLLGDSALYLCASSLSSGGVNTGELFFGEGSRLTVL.

In its sample, this clone was seen once. This chain connects TRBV5-1 to TRBJ2-2; maybe TRBD1 (5 bases). The CDR3 consists of 16 residues. Trimming took off 0 bases at V and 4 bases at J, with 13 bases between the two ends. Germline-derived CDR1 and CDR2 are SGHRS and YFSETQ. CDR3 sequence reads: CASSLAQGSGTGELFF. The CDR3 DNA sequence: TGCGCCAGCAGCTTGGCCCAGGGCAGTGGCACCGGGGAGCTGTTTTTT.

V gene TRBV13 combines with J gene TRBJ1-2; unclear D gene. CDR1 and CDR2 (germline): PRHDT, FYEKMQ (reference sequence). Trimming stripped 4 bases from V and 3 bases from J, with 12 bases between. This CDR3 contains 14 residues. Written as DNA, the CDR3 is TGTGCCAGCAGCTCCCTGACTAGCGACTATGGCTACACCTTC. This gives the protein CASSSLTSDYGYTF.

The chain recombines TRBV2 with TRBJ1-2, with no clear D. CDR3 size: 12 residues. V lost 1 base and J lost 6, with 6 bases in between. The germline V gene has CDR1 SNHLY and CDR2 FYNNEI. The CDR3 DNA reads as TGTGCCAGCAGTGAAGGGCTGGATGGCTACACCTTC. This encodes CASSEGLDGYTF. The variable domain in full, completed from reference TRBV2 and TRBJ1-2, reads EPEVTQTPSHQVTQMGQEVILRCVPISNHLYFYWYRQILGQKVEFLVSFYNNEISEKSEIFDDQFSVERPDGSNFTLKIRSTKLEDSAMYFCASSEGLDGYTFGSGTRLTVV.

The rearrangement uses TRBV19 and TRBJ2-1; TRBD2 matches at 8 bases. CDR1 LNHDA and CDR2 SQIVND come from the germline V gene (reference sequence). The CDR3 totals 15 residues. Germline trimming cut 3 bases from V and 1 base from J; bases unmatched to any gene: 2. The CDR3 region is CASSMGTRSYNEQFF. Written as DNA, the CDR3 is TGTGCCAGTAGTATGGGGACTAGATCCTACAATGAGCAGTTCTTC.

The chain has TRBV11-2 and TRBJ1-2; D possibly corresponds to TRBD1 (5 bases). The V gene lost 3 bases and the J gene lost 13 bases, with 21 bases spanning the gap. The germline V gene encodes CDR1 SGHAT and CDR2 FQNNGV. The CDR3 sequence is 14 residues long. CDR3 sequence reads: CASSFRHRPGTFTF. The CDR3 coding sequence is TGTGCCAGCAGCTTCCGGCACAGGCCCGGGACTTTCACCTTC.

The rearrangement links TRBV11-3 to TRBJ2-1; TRBD2 agrees at 9 bases. V was clipped by 4 bases and J by 8 bases; unmatched bases: 9. The V gene's germline CDR1 is SGHNT and CDR2 YENEEA. The CDR3 length is 15 residues. The CDR3 reads CASSSGAGGLYEQFF. CDR3 nucleotide sequence: TGTGCCAGCAGCTCCGGGGCGGGGGGGCTATATGAGCAGTTCTTC.

The gene calls are TRBV4-2 and TRBJ1-5, with TRBD1 matching over 7 bases. The CDR3 is made up of 15 amino acids. Germline V lookup: CDR1 LGHNA, CDR2 YNFKEQ. V gave up 0 bases and J gave up 2 bases; unmatched junction bases: 1. This CDR3 is CASSQDGTGNQPQHF. CDR3 nucleotides: TGTGCCAGCAGCCAAGATGGGACAGGCAATCAGCCCCAGCATTTT.

The chain combines TRBV7-2 with TRBJ1-2; no reliable D call. Germline V gene lookup returns CDR1 SGHTA and CDR2 FQGNSA. V lost 5 bases and J 4 bases, leaving 20 bases between the germline ends. The CDR3 consists of 16 residues. This chain's CDR3 is CASSLRPGGGSYGYTF. CDR3 bases: TGTGCCAGCAGCCTTCGGCCCGGCGGTGGTAGCTATGGCTACACCTTC.

The gene calls are TRBV7-7 and TRBJ2-3, with D possibly matching TRBD2 (6 bases). This CDR3 spans 15 amino acids. V was shortened by 1 base and J by 8 bases, with 16 bases between the two germline ends. Germline V gene sequence: CDR1 SSHAT, CDR2 FNYEAQ (reference sequence). The CDR3 sequence: CASSLGAGLSGTQYF. In DNA form, the CDR3 reads TGTGCCAGCAGCTTAGGGGCGGGGCTCTCCGGTACGCAGTATTTT.

This chain joins TRBV9 and TRBJ1-2; 11 bases map to TRBD1. V lost 4 bases, J lost 5 bases, and 4 bases stayed unmatched. The CDR3 has 14 residues. In germline, CDR1 is SGDLS, CDR2 YYNGEE. CDR3 protein: CASSNGQGAYGYTF. The CDR3 region has the DNA TGTGCCAGCAGCAACGGACAGGGGGCGTATGGCTACACCTTC.

The V and J genes are TRBV4-2 and TRBJ2-2; TRBD2 aligns across 11 bases. The V and J ends lost 6 bases and 1 base, in that order; junction bases with no gene match: 1. Germline V gene data show CDR1 as LGHNA and CDR2 as YNFKEQ. This CDR3 region has 15 residues. The CDR3 DNA follows: TGTGCCAGCAGGGGACTAGCGGAGAACACCGGGGAGCTGTTTTTT. Encoded protein: CASRGLAENTGELFF.

This rearrangement joins TRBV5-6 to TRBJ2-7, with D perhaps TRBD2 (6 bases). The CDR3 has 15 amino acids. Germline CDR1 reads SGHDT; CDR2 reads YYEEEE. Trimming left V 4 bases short and J 3 bases short, with 17 bases between. This chain's CDR3 is CASSGTRGPDYEQYF. DNA for the CDR3: TGTGCCAGCAGCGGGACGCGGGGACCTGACTACGAGCAGTACTTC.

This clone was observed a single time. One end of the junction is discordant with germline, which a read error may explain. V is TRBV6-5 and J is TRBJ2-4, with 8 bases matching TRBD2. Germline V CDR1 and CDR2: MNHEY, SVGAGI. The CDR3 runs 15 residues. CDR3 in DNA: TGTGCCAGCAGTTACCGGGGGGGCGGGGAAAACAGTCAGTACTTC. Amino acids: CASSYRGGGENSQYF.

This clone was recorded only once. The chain is built from TRBV11-2 and TRBJ2-1, with 10 nucleotides matching TRBD1. Germline V lookup: CDR1 SGHAT, CDR2 FQNNGV. This CDR3 is built from 15 residues. The V gene end was trimmed by 5 bases and the J gene end by 8 bases; junction bases not matched to a gene: 9. Here the CDR3 reads CASSPPGQGLHEQFF. The DNA of the CDR3 is TGTGCCAGCAGCCCACCGGGACAGGGGCTCCATGAGCAGTTCTTC.

The chain combines TRBV27 with TRBJ1-1, with a tentative D call TRBD1 (5 bases). The CDR3 totals 15 residues. Germline V gene sequence: CDR1 MNHEY, CDR2 SMNVEV (reference sequence). V lost 0 bases and J lost 1, with 9 bases in between. The CDR3 DNA is TGTGCCAGCAGTTTATCCCACAGGCAGAACACTGAAGCTTTCTTT. Protein product: CASSLSHRQNTEAFF.

This chain links TRBV15 with TRBJ2-3, with TRBD2 identical over 9 bases. CDR3 length: 15 amino acids. V lost 6 bases, J lost 2 bases, and 6 bases stayed unmatched. Germline V gene data show CDR1 as LNHNV and CDR2 as YYDKDF (reference sequence). In DNA form, the CDR3 reads TGTGCCACCAGTCAAAGCGGGGGGCCCACAGATACGCAGTATTTT. Translating it yields CATSQSGGPTDTQYF.

This rearrangement joins TRBV7-3 to TRBJ1-2, with 9 bases that match TRBD1. The CDR3 has 12 residues. Per germline, CDR1 SGHTA and CDR2 FQGTGA. V shed 5 bases and J 10 bases; nucleotides not matched to a gene: 5. The CDR3 nucleotides are TGTGCCAGCAGCCCCGGGACAGGGCCCTACACCTTC. Translating gives CASSPGTGPYTF.

V is TRBV9 and J is TRBJ2-1; 8 bases align to TRBD2. This CDR3 spans 15 amino acids. Germline loops: CDR1 SGDLS, CDR2 YYNGEE. V shed 0 bases, J shed 9 bases, and the junction held 8 bases outside the gene matches. DNA for the CDR3: TGTGCCAGCAGCGTAGGACGGGGGGGCCTAGTTGAGCAGTTCTTC. It specifies CASSVGRGGLVEQFF.